Listed here is a single T cell receptor beta chain. Its cognate antigen is unknown. TCRdb reprocessed the reads via MiXCR and lists one record per CDR3 protein. The sample lists about 360,000 distinct CDR3 sequences; 18% were seen once. V lost 5 bases, J lost 3 bases, and 7 bases stayed unmatched. The CDR3 contains 15 residues. Germline assignment: CDR1 MNHNS and CDR2 SASEGT. The sample is drawn from a study of T cell repertoires in cytomegalovirus infection. Findings and limits, study-wide: The cumulative frequency of public TCR beta families distinguished individuals who carried CMV together with the relevant HLA.

The clonotype comes from a human donor in good health (CMV status not recorded). Some clones in this sample may be carry-over from other donors' samples. The J gene is TRBJ1-1, the V gene TRBV6-1; 9 bases are a match to TRBD1. The sample consisted of PBMCs. The CDR3 sequence: CASSKDRGLYTEAFF. The CDR3 DNA follows: TGTGCCAGCAGTAAGGACAGGGGATTGTACACTGAAGCTTTCTTT.